This TCR beta chain comes out of a study of cytomegalovirus exposure and HLA in healthy donors. The CDR3 spans 13 residues. Germline loops: CDR1 SGHTA, CDR2 FQGNSA. Trimming stripped 1 base from V and 12 bases from J, with 16 bases between. The method was immunoSEQ multiplex PCR; TCRdb's version includes in-frame clones alone and lacks a portion of them. The top ten clones hold roughly 5.3% of a sample with approximately 59,000 clones, about 92% of them seen once. The sequenced sample consisted of PBMCs. This receptor was identified in a man between 18 and 35 years old in good health and CMV-seropositive. The chain has TRBV7-2 and TRBJ2-7; perhaps TRBD2 as D (6 bases). This CDR3 is CASSLGGTTVLYF. The CDR3 DNA reads TGTGCCAGCAGCTTAGGCGGGACCACCGTATTGTACTTC.